This passage covers 27 T cell receptor beta chains from one sample sequenced in a study of T cell responses to AZD1222 COVID-19 vaccine. Generated by immunoSEQ multiplex PCR, the TCRdb table keeps only in-frame clones and is missing some. The sample consists of roughly 100,000 clones, roughly 90% of them appearing once. The sequences come from peripheral blood, collected on day 0 of AZD1222 vaccination. All receptors come from an adult in good health.

The chain has TRBV28 and TRBJ2-3; D unresolved. The germline V gene has CDR1 MDHEN and CDR2 SYDVKM. The CDR3 extends over 12 amino acids. V was pared by 5 bases and J by 2 bases, with 5 bases between. CDR3 amino acids: CASSMNTDTQYF. CDR3 DNA sequence: TGTGCCAGCAGTATGAACACAGATACGCAGTATTTT.

The J gene is TRBJ1-2, the V gene TRBV20-1; D is unresolved. Trimming stripped 3 bases from V and 7 bases from J, with 9 bases between. Germline assignment: CDR1 DFQATT and CDR2 SNEGSKA (reference sequence). CDR3 length equals 11 residues. The CDR3 spells CSASGRSGYTF. CDR3 coding DNA: TGCAGTGCTAGTGGCAGGAGTGGCTACACCTTC.

The rearrangement uses TRBV27 and TRBJ2-1; weak D call: TRBD2 (5 bases). Trimming cost V 6 bases and J 6 bases, with 15 bases left between them. The germline V gene encodes CDR1 MNHEY and CDR2 SMNVEV (reference sequence). The CDR3 loop spans 14 amino acids. CDR3 residues: CASRLLGGGNEQFF. Written as DNA, the CDR3 is TGTGCCAGCAGACTACTTGGCGGAGGCAATGAGCAGTTCTTC.

This clone came up a few times. The V and J genes are TRBV6-2 or TRBV6-3 and TRBJ1-1; D is uncertain. CDR1 is MNHEY and CDR2 is SVGEGT in the germline V gene. The CDR3 consists of 10 residues. V lost 0 bases to trimming and J lost 8 bases, with 1 base between them. The CDR3 loop reads CASSYSEAFF. CDR3 sequence (DNA): TGTGCCAGCAGTTACTCCGAAGCTTTCTTT.

The chain couples TRBV7-9 to TRBJ2-1, with D maybe TRBD1 (5 bases). The CDR3 is 17 amino acids. Germline values: CDR1 SEHNR, CDR2 FQNEAQ (reference sequence). Trimming took 5 bases from V and 4 from J, leaving 21 bases between them. The CDR3 sequence is CASSPRPRRTLYNEQFF. The CDR3 region has the DNA TGTGCCAGCAGCCCCCGGCCGCGCCGGACACTTTACAATGAGCAGTTCTTC. The variable domain in full, with the rest retrieved from reference TRBV7-9 and TRBJ2-1, is DTGVSQNPRHKITKRGQNVTFRCDPISEHNRLYWYRQTLGQGPEFLTYFQNEAQLEKSRLLSDRFSAERPKGSFSTLEIQRTEQGDSAMYLCASSPRPRRTLYNEQFFGPGTRLTVL.

This chain links TRBV7-8 with TRBJ2-3; the D gene could be TRBD1 or TRBD2 (5 bases each). The germline gives CDR1 SGHVS, CDR2 FQNEAQ. Trimming stripped 5 bases from V and 0 bases from J, with 9 bases between. This CDR3 has 14 amino acids. The CDR3 loop reads CASSVRDSTDTQYF. CDR3 sequence (DNA): TGTGCCAGCAGCGTCCGGGACAGCACAGATACGCAGTATTTT.

V is TRBV14 and J is TRBJ2-7; D not resolved. This CDR3 is 15 amino acids long. CDR1 and CDR2 from the germline V gene are SGHDN and FVKESK. With 1 base removed from V and 0 bases from J, the gap between germline ends came to 10 bases. DNA for the CDR3: TGTGCCAGCAGCCAAGGCCCAACCTTCTCCTACGAGCAGTACTTC. Translating gives CASSQGPTFSYEQYF.

The chain is built from TRBV7-9 and TRBJ1-2, with TRBD1 identical over 8 bases. Germline CDR1 reads SEHNR; CDR2 reads FQNEAQ (reference sequence). V shed 5 bases and J 13 bases; nucleotides not matched to a gene: 18. The length of the CDR3 is 15 residues. The CDR3 loop reads CASSPPSDRENGCTF. For the CDR3, the DNA is TGTGCCAGCAGCCCCCCCTCGGACAGGGAAAATGGGTGCACCTTC.

The CDR3 coding sequence is TGCGCCAGCAGCGACAGGGGTACTGAAGCTTTCTTT. Encoded protein: CASSDRGTEAFF. V usage is TRBV5-1 and J usage is TRBJ1-1; 8 positions agree with TRBD1. V was clipped by 4 bases and J by 5 bases; unmatched bases: 1. Germline-derived CDR1 and CDR2 are SGHRS and YFSETQ. The CDR3 length is 12 residues.

This chain joins TRBV7-9 and TRBJ2-5; D is uncertain. Per the germline V gene, CDR1 is SEHNR and CDR2 is FQNEAQ (reference sequence). This CDR3 has 15 amino acids. Trimming cost V 1 base and J 9 bases, with 18 bases left between them. Written as DNA, the CDR3 is TGTGCCAGCAGCTTAGTTGGGCCCGGCGTTGTGGCCCAGTACTTC. It yields the protein CASSLVGPGVVAQYF.

J is TRBJ2-1 and V is TRBV12-3 or TRBV12-4; no clear D gene. CDR3 length: 12 amino acids. Trimming took off 4 bases at V and 10 bases at J, with 11 bases between the two ends. DNA of the CDR3: TGTGCCAGCAGTTGGTTACGGACCGAGCAGTTCTTC. Its protein is CASSWLRTEQFF.

The chain uses TRBV19 and TRBJ2-1; TRBD2 matches 11 bases. The CDR3 is 16 residues long. Germline assignment: CDR1 LNHDA and CDR2 SQIVND (reference sequence). J was trimmed by 2 bases and V by 2 bases; bases with no gene match: 2. The CDR3 here is CASSIYSGRAYNEQFF. The DNA for the CDR3 is TGTGCCAGTAGTATATATAGCGGGAGGGCCTACAATGAGCAGTTCTTC.

This clone was detected only a few times. CDR3 region: CASSLNNSPLHF. The CDR3 coding sequence is TGTGCCAGCAGCCTCAATAATTCACCCCTCCACTTT. The chain employs TRBV7-3 and TRBJ1-6; the D is unclear. V was clipped by 5 bases and J by 5 bases, with 4 bases between them. This CDR3 spans 12 amino acids. Per germline, CDR1 SGHTA and CDR2 FQGTGA.

The chain links TRBV7-2 to TRBJ2-2; no clear D. Germline V gene data show CDR1 as SGHTA and CDR2 as FQGNSA. Trimming removed 0 bases at V and 8 bases at J, with 13 bases between. The CDR3 length is 15 residues. The chain's CDR3 is CASSLAGSQIGELFF. The CDR3 nucleotides are TGTGCCAGCAGCTTAGCGGGATCCCAGATAGGGGAGCTGTTTTTT.

The chain employs TRBV7-2 and TRBJ2-5; D unclear. Germline V CDR1 and CDR2: SGHTA, FQGNSA. The CDR3 is 16 amino acids. Trimming shortened V by 2 bases and J by 4 bases, and 17 bases separated the two germline ends. The CDR3 reads CASSLMSVTLGETQYF. For the CDR3, the DNA is TGTGCCAGCAGCTTAATGAGCGTTACCCTCGGAGAGACCCAGTACTTC.

This chain uses TRBV6-2 or TRBV6-3 with TRBJ2-4; possible D gene TRBD1, 7 bases. Trimming took 2 bases from V and 5 from J, leaving 19 bases between them. Germline V gene lookup returns CDR1 MNHEY and CDR2 SVGEGT. This CDR3 region has 17 residues. For the CDR3, the DNA is TGTGCCAGCAGTTACCCAACGACAGGGAGGATTGAAAACATTCAGTACTTC. The encoded protein is CASSYPTTGRIENIQYF.

The chain's CDR3 is CASSLGDRGGETQYF. In DNA form, the CDR3 reads TGCGCCAGCAGCTTGGGGGACAGGGGCGGAGAGACCCAGTACTTC. This sequence joins TRBV5-1 and TRBJ2-5, with 10 bases fitting TRBD1. V dropped 0 bases and J dropped 4; count of bases not matched to a gene: 3. Germline CDR1 reads SGHRS; CDR2 reads YFSETQ. The CDR3 sequence is 15 residues long.

The CDR3 sequence: CASSRDRGGKLFF. CDR3 DNA: TGTGCCAGCAGCCGGGACAGGGGAGGAAAACTGTTTTTT. V is TRBV6-2 or TRBV6-3 and J is TRBJ1-4; TRBD1 aligns across 10 bases. In germline, CDR1 is MNHEY, CDR2 SVGEGT. CDR3 length: 13 residues. Trimming took 6 bases from V and 10 from J; bases not matched to a gene: 5.

The chain is built from TRBV6-2 or TRBV6-3 and TRBJ1-2, with D possibly being TRBD1 (5 bases). The CDR3 sequence is 13 residues long. Germline-derived CDR1 and CDR2 are MNHEY and SVGEGT. The V and J ends lost 2 bases and 4 bases respectively, with 8 bases between them. In nucleotides, the CDR3 is TGTGCCAGCAGTTACCAAGGGGTCTATGGCTACACCTTC. Protein sequence: CASSYQGVYGYTF.

The chain couples TRBV5-1 to TRBJ1-3; D uncertain. V lost 0 bases to trimming and J lost 0 bases, with 10 bases between them. The CDR3 sequence is 16 residues long. Germline assignment: CDR1 SGHRS and CDR2 YFSETQ. The DNA for the CDR3 is TGCGCCAGCAGCTTGGTGGGCAGGAGCTCTGGAAACACCATATATTTT. Protein product: CASSLVGRSSGNTIYF.

The rearrangement links TRBV19 to TRBJ2-5, with 9 positions matching TRBD1. The V and J ends lost 1 base and 5 bases, in that order; junction bases with no gene match: 8. The CDR3 has 16 residues. From germline, CDR1 is LNHDA and CDR2 SQIVND (reference sequence). This CDR3 reads CASSIVTGGGRETQYF. The CDR3 DNA reads as TGTGCCAGTAGTATAGTAACAGGGGGCGGACGGGAGACCCAGTACTTC.

The chain carries TRBV19 and TRBJ2-1, with D possibly matching TRBD2 (7 bases). Germline CDR1 is LNHDA and CDR2 is SQIVND (reference sequence). Trimming stripped 4 bases from V and 8 bases from J, with 15 bases between. The CDR3 consists of 14 residues. DNA for the CDR3: TGTGCCAGTAGTAGGGGGGGGCGTAGTCATGAGCAGTTCTTC. This translates into CASSRGGRSHEQFF.

This clone showed up just a few times. The chain joins TRBV28 to TRBJ1-3; D not certain. The germline CDR1 and CDR2 sequences are MDHEN and SYDVKM. V was shortened by 4 bases and J by 2 bases, with 6 bases between the two germline ends. The CDR3 extends over 13 amino acids. The CDR3 is CASSSGPGNTIYF. As DNA, the CDR3 is TGTGCCAGCAGTTCCGGCCCTGGAAACACCATATATTTT.

V is TRBV28 and J is TRBJ2-1; 13 bases map to TRBD2. CDR1 and CDR2 (germline): MDHEN, SYDVKM. The CDR3 is 18 amino acids. Germline trimming cut 2 bases from V and 7 bases from J; bases unmatched to any gene: 11. The chain's CDR3 is CASSLRPGTSGVVNEQFF. CDR3 nucleotide sequence: TGTGCCAGCAGTTTACGACCCGGGACTAGCGGGGTAGTAAATGAGCAGTTCTTC.

V gene TRBV3-1 (or the pseudogene TRBV3-2) combines with J gene TRBJ2-2; 8 bases map to TRBD1. V lost 2 bases to trimming and J lost 6 bases; unmatched junction nucleotides: 5. The CDR3 is made up of 15 amino acids. CDR1 is LGHDT and CDR2 is YNNKEL in the germline V gene (reference sequence). CDR3 nucleotides: TGTGCCAGCAGCCAACCAGGGGGCATCTCCGGGGAGCTGTTTTTT. Protein product: CASSQPGGISGELFF.

CDR3 sequence: CASSLEASGLASYNEQFF. The CDR3 nucleotides are TGTGCCAGCAGCTTGGAGGCTAGCGGGTTAGCCTCCTACAATGAGCAGTTCTTC. The gene calls are TRBV5-5 and TRBJ2-1; TRBD2 agrees at 8 bases. CDR1 SGHKS and CDR2 YYEKEE come from the germline V gene (reference sequence). The V and J ends lost 0 bases and 0 bases, in that order; junction bases with no gene match: 8. The CDR3 extends over 18 amino acids.

The chain employs TRBV27 and TRBJ2-2; the D call may be TRBD1 or TRBD2 (5 bases each). V was pared by 4 bases and J by 7 bases, with 13 bases between. The CDR3 sequence is 14 residues long. Germline V gives CDR1 MNHEY, CDR2 SMNVEV (reference sequence). CDR3 protein: CASSSQGARGELFF. The CDR3 nucleotides read TGTGCCAGCAGTTCCCAGGGAGCTCGCGGGGAGCTGTTTTTT.